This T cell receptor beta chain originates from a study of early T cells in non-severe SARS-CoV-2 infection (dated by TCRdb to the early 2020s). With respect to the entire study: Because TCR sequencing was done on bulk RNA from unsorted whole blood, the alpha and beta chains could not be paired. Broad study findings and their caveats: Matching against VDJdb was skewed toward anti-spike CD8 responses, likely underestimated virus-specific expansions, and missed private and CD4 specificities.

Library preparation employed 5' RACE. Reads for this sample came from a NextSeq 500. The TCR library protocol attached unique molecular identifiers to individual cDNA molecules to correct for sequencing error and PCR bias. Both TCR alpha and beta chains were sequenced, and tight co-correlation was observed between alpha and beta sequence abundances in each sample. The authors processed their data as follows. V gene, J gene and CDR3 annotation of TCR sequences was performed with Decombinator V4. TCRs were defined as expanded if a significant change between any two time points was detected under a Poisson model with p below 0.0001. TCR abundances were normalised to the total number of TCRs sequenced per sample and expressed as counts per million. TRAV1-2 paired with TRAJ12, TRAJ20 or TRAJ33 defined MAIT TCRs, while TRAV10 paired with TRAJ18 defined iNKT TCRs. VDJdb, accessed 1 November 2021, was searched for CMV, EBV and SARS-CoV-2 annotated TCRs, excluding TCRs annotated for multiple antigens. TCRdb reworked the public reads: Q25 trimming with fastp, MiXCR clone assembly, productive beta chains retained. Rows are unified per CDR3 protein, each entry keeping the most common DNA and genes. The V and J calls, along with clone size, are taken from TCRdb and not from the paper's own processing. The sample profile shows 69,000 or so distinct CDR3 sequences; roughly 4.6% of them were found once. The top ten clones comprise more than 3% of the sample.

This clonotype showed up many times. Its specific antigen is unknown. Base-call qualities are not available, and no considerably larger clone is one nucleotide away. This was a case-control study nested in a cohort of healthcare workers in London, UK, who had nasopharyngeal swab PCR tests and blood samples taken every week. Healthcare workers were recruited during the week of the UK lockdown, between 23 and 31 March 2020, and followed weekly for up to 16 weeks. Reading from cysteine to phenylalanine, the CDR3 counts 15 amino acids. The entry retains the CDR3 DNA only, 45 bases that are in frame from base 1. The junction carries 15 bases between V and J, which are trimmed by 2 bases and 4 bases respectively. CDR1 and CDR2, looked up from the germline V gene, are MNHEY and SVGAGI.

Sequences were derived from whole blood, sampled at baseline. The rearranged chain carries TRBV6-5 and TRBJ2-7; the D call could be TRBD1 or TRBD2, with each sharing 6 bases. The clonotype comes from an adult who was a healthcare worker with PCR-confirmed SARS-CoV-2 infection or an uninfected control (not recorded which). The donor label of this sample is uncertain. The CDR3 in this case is CASSYEVRGRYEQYF. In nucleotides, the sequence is TGTGCCAGCAGTTACGAAGTCCGGGGGCGGTACGAGCAGTACTTC.